This entry features one TCR beta chain sequence. The antigen is not known. CDR1 and CDR2 (germline): SGHAT, FQNNGV. The CDR3 covers 15 residues. Trimming took 5 bases from V and 4 from J; bases not matched to a gene: 5. The sample originates from a study of cytomegalovirus exposure and HLA in healthy donors. Study-wide findings and caveats: Later analysis suggested most CMV-associated TCR beta chains were HLA-restricted. Most observed TCR sequences were rare, whereas some public TCRs were detected in many donors. Later on, a genetic analysis was performed. It linked a missense variant in DCLRE1C with V- and J-gene trimming of TCR beta. The study put some 150 TCR beta chains on its list as cytomegalovirus-associated.

60 Vbeta and 13 Jbeta primers were used in PCR. Libraries were prepared by immunoSEQ multiplex PCR; TCRdb keeps only in-frame clonotypes and omits some of them. The profile shows 150,000 to 200,000 clones, around 80% of them singletons. V and J are TRBV11-2 and TRBJ2-1; 10 bases are a match to TRBD2. This clonotype was obtained from a man aged 18 to 30 in good health and CMV-seronegative. Sample: PBMCs. The CDR3 DNA is TGTGCCAGCAGCCCTCTAGCGGGGGATTACAATGAGCAGTTCTTC. This translates into CASSPLAGDYNEQFF.